Sequencing of this T cell receptor (beta chain) was carried out in a study of tumor-infiltrating lymphocytes in oesophageal squamous cell carcinoma. TCRdb re-analysed the PCR reads in MiXCR, keeping a single row per CDR3 protein. In the table there are roughly 13,000 distinct CDR3 sequences, approximately 47% of which are singletons. Ten or more counts support this clonotype. CDR1 MGHRA and CDR2 YSYEKL come from the germline V gene. The V gene lost 1 base and the J gene lost 1 base, with 8 bases spanning the gap. The CDR3 contains 15 residues. The receptor's source is a male donor with esophageal squamous cell carcinoma. This chain uses TRBV4-1 with TRBJ1-5; D is ambiguous. Sequences were obtained from normal esophageal tissue next to the tumor. The CDR3 sequence: CASSQVQASNQPQHF. CDR3 in DNA: TGCGCCAGCAGCCAAGTGCAGGCGAGCAATCAGCCCCAGCATTTT.